These 26 T cell receptor beta chains were sequenced from one sample in a study of blood T cell repertoires in COVID-19. Sequenced by immunoSEQ multiplex PCR; TCRdb stores in-frame clones only, minus some. The sample includes 95,000 to 150,000 clones, 75% to 85% of them seen just once. Source material: peripheral blood. The source is a woman older than 75 with acute or convalescent COVID-19.

CDR3 amino acids: CASSLVPPTGAGELFF. In DNA form, the CDR3 reads TGTGCCAGCTCACTTGTCCCACCGACAGGGGCCGGGGAGCTGTTTTTT. This sequence joins TRBV18 and TRBJ2-2, with TRBD1 matching 8 bases. Trimming cost V 4 bases and J 6 bases; bases outside gene matches: 10. Germline V gene data show CDR1 as KGHSH and CDR2 as LQKENI. This CDR3 comprises 16 residues.

The DNA of the CDR3 is TGTGCCAGCAGCTTCGACAGGGGGTTTAATGAAAAACTGTTTTTT. Its translation: CASSFDRGFNEKLFF. The J gene is TRBJ1-4, the V gene TRBV5-4, with 9 bases that match TRBD1. Per germline, CDR1 SGHNT and CDR2 YYREEE (reference sequence). With 2 bases clipped from V and 4 bases from J, the junction kept 3 bases outside the gene matches. The CDR3 is made up of 15 amino acids. The full variable domain, rest sourced from reference TRBV5-4 and TRBJ1-4, is ETGVTQSPTHLIKTRGQQVTLRCSSQSGHNTVSWYQQALGQGPQFIFQYYREEENGRGNFPPRFSGLQFPNYSSELNVNALELDDSALYLCASSFDRGFNEKLFFGSGTQLSVL.

This chain links TRBV3-1 (or the pseudogene TRBV3-2) with TRBJ2-5; TRBD2 matches at 12 bases. V was pared by 4 bases and J by 2 bases, with 11 bases of the junction left unmatched. This CDR3 is 18 amino acids long. CDR1 and CDR2 from the germline V gene are LGHDT and YNNKEL (reference sequence). CDR3 bases: TGTGCCAGCAGCCTCCCAAGGCCAGGACTAGCGGGGCAAGAGACCCAGTACTTC. Protein: CASSLPRPGLAGQETQYF.

This clone has only a few counts. CDR3 bases: TGTGCCAGCAGTTACTCGCGTTACTACGAGCAGTACTTC. Translated, it gives CASSYSRYYEQYF. The gene calls are TRBV6-2 or TRBV6-3 and TRBJ2-7; no clear D gene. In germline, CDR1 is MNHEY, CDR2 SVGEGT. Deletions cut 0 bases from V and 3 bases from J, with 6 bases between. CDR3 size: 13 residues.

V and J are TRBV7-3 and TRBJ2-3, with D tentatively TRBD1 (5 bases). The germline gives CDR1 SGHTA, CDR2 FQGTGA. This CDR3 is built from 14 residues. V was clipped by 3 bases and J by 3 bases, with 10 bases between them. The CDR3 reads CASSFQGLTDTQYF. In DNA, the CDR3 is TGTGCCAGCAGCTTTCAGGGTCTGACAGATACGCAGTATTTT.

The chain recombines TRBV19 with TRBJ2-1; TRBD2 matches at 7 bases. CDR1 and CDR2 (germline): LNHDA, SQIVND (reference sequence). V lost 6 bases to trimming and J lost 4 bases; unmatched junction nucleotides: 12. The CDR3 runs 16 residues. The CDR3 sequence: CASSKTAGVHYNEQFF. DNA for the CDR3: TGTGCCAGTAGCAAAACCGCGGGGGTCCATTACAATGAGCAGTTCTTC.

The rearrangement uses TRBV10-3 and TRBJ2-5; D is perhaps TRBD2 (6 bases). CDR1 and CDR2 from the germline V gene are ENHRY and SYGVKD. This CDR3 is built from 13 residues. The V gene lost 10 bases and the J gene lost 4 bases, with 16 bases spanning the gap. In DNA form, the CDR3 reads TGTGCCACTTCCGGGAGCCCATTAGAGACCCAGTACTTC. It translates to CATSGSPLETQYF.

As for this clone: One junction end does not reproduce the germline sequence, and a read error may be involved. The chain employs TRBV7-8 and TRBJ2-1; 11 positions match TRBD2. The CDR3 is 14 amino acids. The germline gives CDR1 SGHVS, CDR2 FQNEAQ. CDR3 nucleotides: TGTGCCAGCACCTTAGCGGGAGGGTACAATGAGCAGTTCTTC. Translated: CASTLAGGYNEQFF.

This chain joins TRBV7-2 and TRBJ1-2, with 8 bases that match TRBD1. The CDR3 extends over 13 amino acids. V shed 2 bases, J shed 7 bases, and the junction held 3 bases outside the gene matches. CDR1 and CDR2 (germline): SGHTA, FQGNSA. CDR3 in DNA: TGTGCCAGCAGCTTAAATACAGGGGGTGGCTACACCTTC. Translated, it gives CASSLNTGGGYTF.

The rearrangement uses TRBV6-5 and TRBJ1-5; D unclear. Trimming stripped 8 bases from V and 3 bases from J, with 11 bases between. Per germline, CDR1 MNHEY and CDR2 SVGAGI. The CDR3 contains 13 residues. CDR3 sequence reads: CASQEGYNQPQHF. CDR3 nucleotides: TGTGCCAGCCAGGAAGGCTACAATCAGCCCCAGCATTTT.

J is TRBJ1-3 and V is TRBV6-5; TRBD1 matches at 8 bases. The CDR3 is 15 residues long. The V gene end was trimmed by 5 bases and the J gene end by 0 bases; junction bases not matched to a gene: 3. CDR1 is MNHEY and CDR2 is SVGAGI in the germline V gene. CDR3 coding DNA: TGTGCCAGCAGTCGGGACAGGAGCTCTGGAAACACCATATATTTT. Amino acids: CASSRDRSSGNTIYF.

This clone has a handful of counts. This chain joins TRBV7-2 and TRBJ1-2; weak D call: TRBD1 (5 bases). The CDR3 contains 15 residues. Germline-derived CDR1 and CDR2 are SGHTA and FQGNSA. V lost 3 bases to trimming and J lost 7 bases, with 18 bases between them. The DNA of the CDR3 is TGTGCCAGCAGCTTGTTTTTTGGGGCGCCGGGTGGCTACACCTTC. Translation gives CASSLFFGAPGGYTF. Combining the CDR3 with reference TRBV7-2 and TRBJ1-2 gives the whole variable domain GAGVSQSPSNKVTEKGKDVELRCDPISGHTALYWYRQSLGQGLEFLIYFQGNSAPDKSGLPSDRFSAERTGGSVSTLTIQRTQQEDSAVYLCASSLFFGAPGGYTFGSGTRLTVV.

In this sample, this clone turned up once. The genes are TRBV7-2 and TRBJ1-1; 7 nucleotides agree with TRBD1. V shed 1 base and J 3 bases; nucleotides not matched to a gene: 11. The CDR3 loop spans 17 amino acids. Looked up from germline, CDR1 is SGHTA and CDR2 is FQGNSA. This chain's CDR3 is CASSLDWYRGKDTEAFF. The CDR3 coding sequence is TGTGCCAGCAGCTTAGATTGGTACAGGGGAAAGGACACTGAAGCTTTCTTT.

The CDR3 protein is CASSMRVRTGDTQPQHF. The CDR3 DNA sequence: TGTGCCAGTAGTATGCGGGTTCGGACAGGCGACACTCAGCCCCAGCATTTT. J is TRBJ1-5 and V is TRBV19, with 7 bases matching TRBD1. The germline V gene encodes CDR1 LNHDA and CDR2 SQIVND (reference sequence). The length of the CDR3 is 17 residues. The junction had 14 bases not matched to a gene; V was cut back by 3 bases and J by 6 bases.

The count of this clone is one. The chain is built from TRBV6-5 and TRBJ1-2, with a tentative D call TRBD1 (6 bases). The CDR3 has 12 residues. The ends were cut back, 8 bases at V and 4 bases at J, with 11 bases in the middle. Germline loops: CDR1 MNHEY, CDR2 SVGAGI. CDR3 sequence (DNA): TGTGCCAGCGGGGGCGCCGGCTATGGCTACACCTTC. It specifies CASGGAGYGYTF.

The chain is built from TRBV27 and TRBJ2-1; TRBD1 matches 9 bases. J lost 7 bases, V lost 3 bases, and 7 bases had no gene match. The CDR3 extends over 15 amino acids. Germline CDR1 MNHEY, CDR2 SMNVEV (reference sequence). This CDR3 is CASSLVTGGRNEQFF. The CDR3 bases are TGTGCCAGCAGTTTGGTGACAGGGGGTCGTAATGAGCAGTTCTTC.

The CDR3 DNA is TGTGCCAGCTCCGCGCTCGGGACTACCCTCGAGCAGTACTTC. This encodes CASSALGTTLEQYF. The J gene is TRBJ2-7, the V gene TRBV18; 7 bases are shared with TRBD2. The junction had 11 bases not matched to a gene; V was cut back by 6 bases and J by 6 bases. CDR1 KGHSH and CDR2 LQKENI come from the germline V gene. The CDR3 has 14 amino acids. Combining the CDR3 with reference TRBV18 and TRBJ2-7 gives the whole variable domain NAGVMQNPRHLVRRRGQEARLRCSPMKGHSHVYWYRQLPEEGLKFMVYLQKENIIDESGMPKERFSAEFPKEGPSILRIQQVVRGDSAAYFCASSALGTTLEQYFGPGTRLTVT.

Remarks on this clone: At one end, the junction sequence differs from germline, possibly due to a read error. V usage is TRBV10-3 and J usage is TRBJ1-2, with D tentatively TRBD1 (5 bases). The CDR3 is made up of 15 amino acids. CDR1 is ENHRY and CDR2 is SYGVKD in the germline V gene. CDR3 sequence reads: CAISDASLRGYGYTF. In nucleotides, the CDR3 is TGTGCCATTAGTGACGCATCTCTCCGGGGGTATGGCTACACCTTC.

The chain is built from TRBV5-1 and TRBJ1-4, with D hard to call. There are 14 residues in the CDR3. Per the germline V gene, CDR1 is SGHRS and CDR2 is YFSETQ. The V end lost 4 bases, the J end lost 0 bases, and 7 bases lay between the germline ends. In DNA, the CDR3 is TGCGCCAGCAGCGGAGCAGCAACTAATGAAAAACTGTTTTTT. It codes for CASSGAATNEKLFF.

The chain uses TRBV19 and TRBJ1-1; D call uncertain. From germline, CDR1 is LNHDA and CDR2 SQIVND (reference sequence). The CDR3 spans 15 residues. V was shortened by 2 bases and J by 2 bases, with 12 bases between the two germline ends. The CDR3 reads CASSISVEANTEAFF. CDR3 nucleotide sequence: TGTGCCAGTAGTATAAGTGTAGAGGCAAACACTGAAGCTTTCTTT. Full variable domain (missing parts from reference TRBV19 and TRBJ1-1): DGGITQSPKYLFRKEGQNVTLSCEQNLNHDAMYWYRQDPGQGLRLIYYSQIVNDFQKGDIAEGYSVSREKKESFPLTVTSAQKNPTAFYLCASSISVEANTEAFFGQGTRLTVV.

The chain couples TRBV5-1 to TRBJ1-1, with D perhaps TRBD1 (5 bases). Germline values: CDR1 SGHRS, CDR2 YFSETQ. Deletions cut 4 bases from V and 0 bases from J, with 10 bases between. This CDR3 comprises 14 residues. The CDR3 bases are TGCGCCAGCAGCAGATCCAGGGTGAACACTGAAGCTTTCTTT. It yields the protein CASSRSRVNTEAFF.

The chain carries TRBV7-3 and TRBJ1-1; D may be TRBD1 (5 bases). Germline CDR1 is SGHTA and CDR2 is FQGTGA. This CDR3 contains 16 residues. V was trimmed by 5 bases and J by 0 bases, leaving 16 bases between them. The chain's CDR3 is CASSPKGRELNTEAFF. CDR3 bases: TGTGCCAGCAGCCCAAAGGGGCGGGAATTGAACACTGAAGCTTTCTTT. Based on the CDR3 plus reference TRBV7-3 and TRBJ1-1, the full variable domain is GAGVSQTPSNKVTEKGKYVELRCDPISGHTALYWYRQSLGQGPEFLIYFQGTGAADDSGLPNDRFFAVRPEGSVSTLKIQRTERGDSAVYLCASSPKGRELNTEAFFGQGTRLTVV.

The gene calls are TRBV6-4 and TRBJ1-1; TRBD1 matches at 11 bases. CDR1 MRHNA and CDR2 SNTAGT come from the germline V gene. The CDR3 has 17 residues. V gave up 4 bases and J gave up 3 bases; unmatched junction bases: 10. The CDR3 reads CASSVSGGQGADTEAFF. The CDR3 nucleotides are TGTGCCAGCAGTGTCTCCGGCGGACAGGGGGCGGACACTGAAGCTTTCTTT.

The chain has TRBV19 and TRBJ1-2; unclear D gene. V was trimmed by 3 bases and J by 6 bases, leaving 11 bases between them. In germline, CDR1 is LNHDA, CDR2 SQIVND (reference sequence). The CDR3 consists of 13 residues. The CDR3 DNA is TGTGCCAGTAGTATCAGCGGTCTCAATGGCTACACCTTC. It specifies CASSISGLNGYTF.

CDR3 protein: CASSESRTSGRINEQFF. CDR3 nucleotides: TGCGCCAGCAGTGAGTCTAGGACTAGCGGGAGGATCAATGAGCAGTTCTTC. This rearrangement joins TRBV10-2 to TRBJ2-1; 14 positions agree with TRBD2. The CDR3 consists of 17 residues. Losses at the gene ends were 0 bases for V and 6 bases for J; bases not matched to a gene: 4. Germline CDR1 reads WSHSY; CDR2 reads SAAADI.

This CDR3 reads CASQPEGSGNTIYF. Here the CDR3 DNA reads TGTGCCTCCCAGCCGGAGGGTTCTGGAAACACCATATATTTT. V usage is TRBV6-5 and J usage is TRBJ1-3, with D uncertain. The CDR3 runs 14 residues. The ends were cut back, 11 bases at V and 1 base at J, with 15 bases in the middle. Germline V gene data show CDR1 as MNHEY and CDR2 as SVGAGI.